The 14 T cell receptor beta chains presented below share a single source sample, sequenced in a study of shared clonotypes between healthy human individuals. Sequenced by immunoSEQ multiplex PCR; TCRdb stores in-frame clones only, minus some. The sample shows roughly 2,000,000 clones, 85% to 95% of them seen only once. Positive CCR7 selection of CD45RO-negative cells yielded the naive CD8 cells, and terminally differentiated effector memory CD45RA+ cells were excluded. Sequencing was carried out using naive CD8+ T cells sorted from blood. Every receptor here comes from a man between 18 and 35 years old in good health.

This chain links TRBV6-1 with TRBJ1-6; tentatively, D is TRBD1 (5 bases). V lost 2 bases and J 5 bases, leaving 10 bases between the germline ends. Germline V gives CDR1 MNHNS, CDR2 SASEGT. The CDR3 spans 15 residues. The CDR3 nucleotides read TGTGCCAGCAGTGAAATGTGGGACGATAATTCACCCCTCCACTTT. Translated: CASSEMWDDNSPLHF.

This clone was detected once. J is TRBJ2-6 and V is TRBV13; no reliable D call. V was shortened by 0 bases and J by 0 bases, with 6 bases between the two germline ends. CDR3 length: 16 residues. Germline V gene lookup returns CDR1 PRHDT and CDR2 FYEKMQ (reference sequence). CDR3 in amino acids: CASSLGEGSGANVLTF. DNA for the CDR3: TGTGCCAGCAGCTTAGGCGAAGGCTCTGGGGCCAACGTCCTGACTTTC.

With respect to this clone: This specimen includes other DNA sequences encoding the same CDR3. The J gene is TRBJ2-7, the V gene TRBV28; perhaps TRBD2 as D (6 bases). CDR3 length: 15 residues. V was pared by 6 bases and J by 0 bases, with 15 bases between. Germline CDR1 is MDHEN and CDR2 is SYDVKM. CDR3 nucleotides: TGTGCCAGCAGCCCGCCCGGGGAGGCCTCCTACGAGCAGTACTTC. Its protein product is CASSPPGEASYEQYF.

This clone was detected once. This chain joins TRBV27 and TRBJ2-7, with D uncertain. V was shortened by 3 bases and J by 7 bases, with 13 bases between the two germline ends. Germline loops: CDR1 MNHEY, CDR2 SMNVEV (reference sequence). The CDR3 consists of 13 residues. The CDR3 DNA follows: TGTGCCAGCAGTTTTAAGGTTTCGGAGGAGCAGTACTTC. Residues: CASSFKVSEEQYF.

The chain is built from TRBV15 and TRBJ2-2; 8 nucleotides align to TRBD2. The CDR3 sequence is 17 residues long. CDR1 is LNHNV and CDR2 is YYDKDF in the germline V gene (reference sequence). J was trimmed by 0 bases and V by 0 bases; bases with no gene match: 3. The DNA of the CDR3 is TGTGCCACCAGCAGAGATCTGGGACTAGCGAACACCGGGGAGCTGTTTTTT. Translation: CATSRDLGLANTGELFF.

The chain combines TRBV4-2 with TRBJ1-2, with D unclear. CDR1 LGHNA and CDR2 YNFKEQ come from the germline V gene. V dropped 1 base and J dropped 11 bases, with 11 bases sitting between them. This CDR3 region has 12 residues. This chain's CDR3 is CASSQGGGWYTF. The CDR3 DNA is TGTGCCAGCAGCCAAGGAGGCGGTTGGTACACCTTC.

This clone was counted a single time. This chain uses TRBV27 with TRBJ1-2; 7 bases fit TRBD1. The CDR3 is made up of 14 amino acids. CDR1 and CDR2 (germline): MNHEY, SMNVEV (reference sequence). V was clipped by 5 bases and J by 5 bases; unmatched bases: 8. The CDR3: CASSIPGQPYGYTF. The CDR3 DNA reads TGTGCCAGCAGTATCCCGGGACAGCCTTATGGCTACACCTTC.

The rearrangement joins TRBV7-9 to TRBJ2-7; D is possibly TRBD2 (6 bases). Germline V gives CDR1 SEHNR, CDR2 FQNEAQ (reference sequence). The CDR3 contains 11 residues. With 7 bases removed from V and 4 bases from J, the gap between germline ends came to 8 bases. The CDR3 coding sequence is TGTGCCAGCATGGCGGGGTACGAGCAGTACTTC. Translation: CASMAGYEQYF.

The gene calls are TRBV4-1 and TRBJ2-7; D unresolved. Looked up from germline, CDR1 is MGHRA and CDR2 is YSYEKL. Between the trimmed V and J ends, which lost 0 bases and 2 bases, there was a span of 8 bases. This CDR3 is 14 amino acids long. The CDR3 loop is CASSQDPTTYEQYF. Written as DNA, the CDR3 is TGCGCCAGCAGCCAAGATCCCACCACCTACGAGCAGTACTTC.

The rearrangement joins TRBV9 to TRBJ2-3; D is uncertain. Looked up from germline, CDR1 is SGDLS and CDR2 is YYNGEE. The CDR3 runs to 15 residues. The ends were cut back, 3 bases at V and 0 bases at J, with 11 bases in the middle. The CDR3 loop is CASSAAGPSTDTQYF. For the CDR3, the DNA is TGTGCCAGCAGCGCTGCCGGACCCAGCACAGATACGCAGTATTTT.

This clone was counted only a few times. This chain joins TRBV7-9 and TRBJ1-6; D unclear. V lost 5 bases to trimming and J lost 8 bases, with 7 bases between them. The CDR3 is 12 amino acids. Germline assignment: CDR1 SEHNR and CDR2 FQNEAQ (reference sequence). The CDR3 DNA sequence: TGTGCCAGCAGCCTACCGGATTCACCCCTCCACTTT. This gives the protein CASSLPDSPLHF.

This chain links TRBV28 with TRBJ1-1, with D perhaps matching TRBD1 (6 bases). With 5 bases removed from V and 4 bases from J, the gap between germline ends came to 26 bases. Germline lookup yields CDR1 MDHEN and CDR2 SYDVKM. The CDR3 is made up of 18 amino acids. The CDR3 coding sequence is TGTGCCAGCAGTAGCCTTTGGACAGCCCTGGAGTTGGCCACTGAAGCTTTCTTT. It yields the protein CASSSLWTALELATEAFF.

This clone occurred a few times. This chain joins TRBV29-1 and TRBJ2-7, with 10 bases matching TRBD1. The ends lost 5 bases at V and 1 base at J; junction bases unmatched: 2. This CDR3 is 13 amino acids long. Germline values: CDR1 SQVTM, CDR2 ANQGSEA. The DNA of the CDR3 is TGCAGCGTTCCGGGACAGGGGTCCTACGAGCAGTACTTC. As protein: CSVPGQGSYEQYF.

CDR3 sequence: CASNRQGPGQPQHF. The CDR3 DNA is TGTGCCAGCAACAGACAGGGCCCGGGGCAGCCCCAGCATTTT. V and J are TRBV6-5 and TRBJ1-5; 7 bases map to TRBD1. CDR3 length: 14 residues. Germline CDR1 MNHEY, CDR2 SVGAGI. The trim removed 7 bases at V and 7 bases at J, leaving 10 bases unmatched.